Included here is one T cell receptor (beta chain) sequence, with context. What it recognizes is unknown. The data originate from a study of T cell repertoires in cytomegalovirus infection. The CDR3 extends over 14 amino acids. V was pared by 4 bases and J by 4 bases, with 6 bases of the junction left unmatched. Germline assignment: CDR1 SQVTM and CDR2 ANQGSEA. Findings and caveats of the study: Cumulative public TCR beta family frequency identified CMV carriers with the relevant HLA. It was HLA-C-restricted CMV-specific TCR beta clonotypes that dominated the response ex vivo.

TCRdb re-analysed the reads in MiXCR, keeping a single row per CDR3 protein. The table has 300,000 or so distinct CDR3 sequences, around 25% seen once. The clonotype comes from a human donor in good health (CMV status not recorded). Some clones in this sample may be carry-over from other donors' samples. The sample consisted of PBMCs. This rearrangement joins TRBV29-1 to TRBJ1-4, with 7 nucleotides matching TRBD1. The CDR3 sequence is CSVAQGGVNEKLFF. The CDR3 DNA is TGCAGCGTTGCCCAAGGGGGCGTTAATGAAAAACTGTTTTTT.